These T cell receptor beta chains were read from a single sample in a study of PD-L1 blockade in urothelial cancer. Here immunoSEQ multiplex PCR was the method, and the copy in TCRdb shows in-frame clones only, minus some. The table shows about 100,000 clones, with 91% occurring only once. Specimen: PBMCs, collected around atezolizumab (anti-PD-L1) treatment. The receptors originated from a woman older than 75 with urothelial cancer. Each CDR3 is given with its conserved first and last residue. A D gene is named only where the DNA matches it firmly. Size tells how often a clone was seen (once, few, many) or the class of an expanded clone, and some rows leave it out.

clone_size,j_call,v_call,d_call,cdr3_nt,cdr3_aa
-,TRBJ2-2,TRBV5-4,-,TGTGCCAGCAGCTTGGGACTGACTCCGACCGGGGAGCTGTTTTTT,CASSLGLTPTGELFF
-,TRBJ1-2,TRBV2,TRBD1,TGTGCCAGCAGGGGCGAAGCTAGCAGGGGGCGTTATCGGTATGGCTACACCTTC,CASRGEASRGRYRYGYTF
once,TRBJ2-3,TRBV5-1,-,TGCGCCAGCAGCCTGGATGGTAGCGGACCAGATACGCAGTATTTT,CASSLDGSGPDTQYF
-,TRBJ2-2,TRBV5-5,TRBD1,TGTGCCAGCAGCCGCGGACAGGGGGCCCTTTTCGGGGAGCTGTTTTTT,CASSRGQGALFGELFF
-,TRBJ2-1,TRBV2,-,TGTGCCAGCAACCGGGAGAGCAATGAGCAGTTCTTC,CASNRESNEQFF
-,TRBJ2-3,TRBV30,TRBD2,TGTGCCTGGAGCGCTCCCCGGTCCGGACTAGCGGGGGCTAGCACAGATACGCAGTATTTT,CAWSAPRSGLAGASTDTQYF
-,TRBJ1-2,TRBV7-9,-,TGTGCCAGCAGTTACAAAGGCGCAGGCACTAACTATGGCTACACCTTC,CASSYKGAGTNYGYTF
-,TRBJ1-3,TRBV18,TRBD1,TGTGCCAGCTCCCCCGACAGGGCTGGAAACACCATATATTTT,CASSPDRAGNTIYF
-,TRBJ2-4,TRBV9,-,TGTGCCAGCAGCGGCCGTAGGCGGGATGGCATTCAGTACTTC,CASSGRRRDGIQYF
-,TRBJ2-2,TRBV7-7,TRBD2,TGTGCCAGCAGCTTAACAGGACTAGCGGGAACCGGGGAGCTGTTTTTT,CASSLTGLAGTGELFF
-,TRBJ2-5,TRBV19,-,TGTGCCAGTAGTTTAAGCCCCTCCGGGACCCAGTACTTC,CASSLSPSGTQYF
-,TRBJ1-3,TRBV7-8,-,TGTGCCAGCAAACCCCCGAGCCCGGACACCATATATTTT,CASKPPSPDTIYF
-,TRBJ1-5,TRBV15,-,TGTGCCACCAGCAGACCCGGAGGGGATCAGCCCCAGCATTTT,CATSRPGGDQPQHF
-,TRBJ2-2,TRBV2,-,TGTGCCAGCAGGTCCGGGACTAACACCGGGGAGCTGTTTTTT,CASRSGTNTGELFF
-,TRBJ2-7,TRBV27,-,TGTGCCAGCAGTTTACGGCGGGGTCGGGAGCAGTACTTC,CASSLRRGREQYF
-,TRBJ1-1,TRBV9,-,TGTGCCAGCAGCGTCGGGGGGGGAATAGCTGAAGCTTTCTTT,CASSVGGGIAEAFF
-,TRBJ1-2,TRBV28,-,TGTGCCAGCAGTTTTCCGCAGGGCTATGGCTACACCTTC,CASSFPQGYGYTF
-,TRBJ1-1,TRBV6-5,-,TGTGCCAGCAGTTACTTCGCGGAGAACACTGAAGCTTTCTTT,CASSYFAENTEAFF
-,TRBJ2-7,TRBV4-1,-,TGCGCCAGCAGCCAAGAGGCCAGAACCTCCTACGAGCAGTACTTC,CASSQEARTSYEQYF
-,TRBJ2-6,TRBV5-4,-,TGTGCCAGCAGCACACCTACAGGAACCTCTGGGGCCAACGTCCTGACTTTC,CASSTPTGTSGANVLTF
-,TRBJ1-2,TRBV30,-,TGTGCCTGGACAGGGAACTATGGCTACACCTTC,CAWTGNYGYTF
-,TRBJ1-2,TRBV28,-,TGTGCCAGCAGTTTGGGGGCTCCGGTCTATGGCTACACCTTC,CASSLGAPVYGYTF
-,TRBJ2-2,TRBV18,-,TGTGCCAGCTCACCGGCGGCGGGATCACAGAACACCGGGGAGCTGTTTTTT,CASSPAAGSQNTGELFF
-,TRBJ1-5,TRBV10-1,-,TGCGCCAGAATCGACAGGCGGGTGAATAGCAATCAGCCCCAGCATTTT,CARIDRRVNSNQPQHF
-,TRBJ1-3,TRBV7-9,-,TGTGCCAGCAGCTTATATTCTGGAAACACCATATATTTT,CASSLYSGNTIYF
few,TRBJ1-4,TRBV7-9,TRBD1,TGTGCCAGCAGTGGACAGGTGACTGAAAAACTGTTTTTT,CASSGQVTEKLFF
-,TRBJ2-3,TRBV19,-,TGTGCCAGTAGTAACGCGGGACTTTTCACAGATACGCAGTATTTT,CASSNAGLFTDTQYF
-,TRBJ2-1,TRBV11-2,TRBD1,TGTGCCAGCAGCGGGTACCGGGACAGGGCGCGCAATGAGCAGTTCTTC,CASSGYRDRARNEQFF
-,TRBJ2-3,TRBV5-4,TRBD1,TGTGCCAGCGCCAGAGGGGGCGGAGACAGCACAGATACGCAGTATTTT,CASARGGGDSTDTQYF
-,TRBJ1-3,TRBV2,TRBD1,TGTGCCAGCAAGGTGGACAGGGACCCTCCTGGAAACACCATATATTTT,CASKVDRDPPGNTIYF
-,TRBJ2-7,TRBV21-1,-,TGTGCCAGCAGCAAAGGGGGGCTAGCGGAGGCGGGCTCCTACGAGCAGTACTTC,CASSKGGLAEAGSYEQYF
-,TRBJ1-2,TRBV6-5,-,TGTGCCAGCAGTGCCCCAGGGGCCCTGTCTGGCTACACCTTC,CASSAPGALSGYTF
-,TRBJ2-4,TRBV5-1,TRBD2,TGCGCCAGCAGCTTGCAAGGTAGCGGGTCGGCCAAAAACATTCAGTACTTC,CASSLQGSGSAKNIQYF
-,TRBJ2-3,TRBV2,-,TGTGCCAGCAGTGCACTCGACAGCCGCACAGATACGCAGTATTTT,CASSALDSRTDTQYF
-,TRBJ2-3,TRBV6-6,-,TGTGCCAGCACCCCCAGGGGTACAGATACGCAGTATTTT,CASTPRGTDTQYF
-,TRBJ1-1,TRBV9,-,TGTGCCAGCAGCGTAGGCGGGGGTTTGGATGAAGCTTTCTTT,CASSVGGGLDEAFF
once,TRBJ2-7,TRBV14,TRBD2,TGTGCCAGCAGCCAAGATCTAGCGGCCAACCGCGAGGGGTACTACGAGCAGTACTTC,CASSQDLAANREGYYEQYF
-,TRBJ1-2,TRBV5-4,-,TGTGCCAGCAGCCCTTCCCCCTTTAATGGCTACACCTTC,CASSPSPFNGYTF
-,TRBJ1-2,TRBV28,-,TGTGCCAGCAGTTTCTCGGGGGGCGAAGGCTATGGCTACACCTTC,CASSFSGGEGYGYTF
-,TRBJ1-2,TRBV6-1,-,TGTGCCAGCAGTGAAGCGCAGGGCAGCGCTTATGGCTACACCTTC,CASSEAQGSAYGYTF
-,TRBJ1-2,TRBV11-2,-,TGTGCCAGCAGCGACGCGGGGGACTATGGCTACACCTTC,CASSDAGDYGYTF
-,TRBJ1-5,TRBV5-6,TRBD1,TGTGCCAGCAGCTCCTCCGGGACAGGGGTAAGCAATCAGCCCCAGCATTTT,CASSSSGTGVSNQPQHF
-,TRBJ2-3,TRBV6-6,TRBD1,TGTGCCAGCAAAACCGGGACAGGGGGAGATACGCAGTATTTT,CASKTGTGGDTQYF
-,TRBJ2-7,TRBV6-1,-,TGTGCCAGCAGTAGAACGGAGAACTCCTACGAGCAGTACTTC,CASSRTENSYEQYF
-,TRBJ2-1,TRBV30,TRBD2,TGTGCCTGGAGGAGTGCTAGCGGGGGCAATGAGCAGTTCTTC,CAWRSASGGNEQFF
-,TRBJ2-3,TRBV11-2,-,TGTGCCAGCAGCTTACTCCCTCGGGGTCATTCACAGTATTTT,CASSLLPRGHSQYF
-,TRBJ2-5,TRBV9,TRBD2,TGTGCCAGCAGCGTAGGGGATAGCGGGAGGGTAGGAGAGACCCAGTACTTC,CASSVGDSGRVGETQYF
-,TRBJ1-1,TRBV15,-,TGTGCCACCAGCAGAGACGGTGGTAAAAACACTGAAGCTTTCTTT,CATSRDGGKNTEAFF
-,TRBJ2-5,TRBV29-1,-,TGCAGCGTTGAGCTATCCGGGAGCCGGATCAACCAAGAGACCCAGTACTTC,CSVELSGSRINQETQYF
-,TRBJ1-4,TRBV29-1,TRBD1,TGCAGCGTTGACACAGGGGGGAATGAAAAACTGTTTTTT,CSVDTGGNEKLFF
-,TRBJ1-3,TRBV11-2,-,TGTGCCAGCAGCCCCCCCGGGAGGAGTTCGGGAAACACCATATATTTT,CASSPPGRSSGNTIYF
-,TRBJ2-1,TRBV6-1,-,TGTGCCAGCAGTGACCAAAACACGGGATTCTACAATGAGCAGTTCTTC,CASSDQNTGFYNEQFF
-,TRBJ2-5,TRBV10-2,-,TGCGCCAGTAGCAAACAGGACCAAGAGACCCAGTACTTC,CASSKQDQETQYF
-,TRBJ1-1,TRBV11-2,-,TGTGCCAGCAGCTTAGTTTGGGGAGGGACTGAAGCTTTCTTT,CASSLVWGGTEAFF
-,TRBJ2-3,TRBV4-2,TRBD2,TGTGCCAGCAGCCAAGTCGGTAGCGGGCCCACAGATACGCAGTATTTT,CASSQVGSGPTDTQYF